These T cell receptor beta chains were read from a single sample in a study of blood T cell repertoires in COVID-19. The data were produced by immunoSEQ multiplex PCR, yet TCRdb's version contains in-frame clones alone and is incomplete. The table shows about 440,000 clones, with approximately 89% occurring only once. What was sequenced was peripheral blood. The receptors come from a woman in her 50s with COVID-19, enrolled during active disease. Both conserved end residues are part of each CDR3. A D gene is named only where the DNA matches it firmly. Clone size is stated in some rows and not others, as once, few, many or a class when expanded.

d_call: NA; clone_size: once; j_call: TRBJ1-1; v_call: TRBV27; cdr3_nt: TGTGCCAGCAGTGTACATAGGGGTAGCACTGAAGCTTTCTTT; cdr3_aa: CASSVHRGSTEAFF
d_call: NA; clone_size: NA; j_call: TRBJ2-7; v_call: TRBV2; cdr3_nt: TGTGCCAGCAGCCAAGTAGGTCGAGGTGTCTACGAGCAGTACTTC; cdr3_aa: CASSQVGRGVYEQYF
d_call: NA; clone_size: NA; j_call: TRBJ2-3; v_call: TRBV10-3; cdr3_nt: TGTGCCATCAGTGAGTCGGGAGCAGATACGCAGTATTTT; cdr3_aa: CAISESGADTQYF
d_call: TRBD1; clone_size: NA; j_call: TRBJ1-2; v_call: TRBV24-1; cdr3_nt: TGTGCCACCAGTGATTTGCGCGGGACAGACTATGGCTACACCTTC; cdr3_aa: CATSDLRGTDYGYTF
d_call: NA; clone_size: NA; j_call: TRBJ2-7; v_call: TRBV11-2; cdr3_nt: TGTGCCAGCAGCTTGGGCCACCCATTCACCTACGAGCAGTACTTC; cdr3_aa: CASSLGHPFTYEQYF
d_call: TRBD1; clone_size: NA; j_call: TRBJ2-2; v_call: TRBV19; cdr3_nt: TGTGCCAGTAGTATAAGGCAGGGGGTCACCGGGGAGCTGTTTTTT; cdr3_aa: CASSIRQGVTGELFF
d_call: TRBD2; clone_size: NA; j_call: TRBJ2-3; v_call: TRBV5-1; cdr3_nt: TGCGCCAGCAGCTTGCGACTAGCGGGGGGGTTAGATACGCAGTATTTT; cdr3_aa: CASSLRLAGGLDTQYF
d_call: TRBD1; clone_size: NA; j_call: TRBJ2-5; v_call: TRBV5-1; cdr3_nt: TGCGCCAGCAGCAGGCGGACAGGGCAGCAGGCGGAGACCCAGTACTTC; cdr3_aa: CASSRRTGQQAETQYF
d_call: NA; clone_size: NA; j_call: TRBJ1-1; v_call: TRBV29-1; cdr3_nt: TGCAGCGTCCGTAGGGAGACTGAAGCTTTCTTT; cdr3_aa: CSVRRETEAFF
d_call: NA; clone_size: few; j_call: TRBJ2-2; v_call: TRBV19; cdr3_nt: TGTGCCAGTAGTAGGTGGCCCGGGGAGCTGTTTTTT; cdr3_aa: CASSRWPGELFF
d_call: TRBD1; clone_size: NA; j_call: TRBJ2-2; v_call: TRBV12-5; cdr3_nt: TGTGCTAGTGGCTGGGCGGGACAGGGGTTTTACACCGGGGAGCTGTTTTTT; cdr3_aa: CASGWAGQGFYTGELFF
d_call: NA; clone_size: NA; j_call: TRBJ2-1; v_call: TRBV2; cdr3_nt: TGTGCCAGCAGTGGGGACTTCCAATACAATGAGCAGTTCTTC; cdr3_aa: CASSGDFQYNEQFF
d_call: NA; clone_size: NA; j_call: TRBJ1-3; v_call: TRBV18; cdr3_nt: TGTGCCAGCTCACCCTCACAGATGCCCTCTGGAAACACCATATATTTT; cdr3_aa: CASSPSQMPSGNTIYF
d_call: NA; clone_size: NA; j_call: TRBJ1-5; v_call: TRBV2; cdr3_nt: TGTGCCAGCAGCCTAGGGGTTCCACAGCCCCAGCATTTT; cdr3_aa: CASSLGVPQPQHF
d_call: NA; clone_size: NA; j_call: TRBJ1-5; v_call: TRBV30; cdr3_nt: TGTGCCTGGAGTGTACAAGGGCAAGGGGTCCAGCCCCAGCATTTT; cdr3_aa: CAWSVQGQGVQPQHF
d_call: TRBD2; clone_size: NA; j_call: TRBJ2-1; v_call: TRBV10-1; cdr3_nt: TGCGCCAGCAGCAGAGCGGGGACCTCCTACAATGAGCAGTTCTTC; cdr3_aa: CASSRAGTSYNEQFF
d_call: NA; clone_size: NA; j_call: TRBJ2-7; v_call: TRBV6-5; cdr3_nt: TGTGCCAGCAGACCCCCCGGGATCCACGAGCAGTACTTC; cdr3_aa: CASRPPGIHEQYF
d_call: TRBD2; clone_size: once; j_call: TRBJ2-5; v_call: TRBV11-2; cdr3_nt: TGTGCCAGCAGCTTAGCCGGGACTAGTGGAGAGACCCAGTACTTC; cdr3_aa: CASSLAGTSGETQYF
d_call: NA; clone_size: NA; j_call: TRBJ1-1; v_call: TRBV4-1; cdr3_nt: TGCGCCAGCAGCCAGGGATACAGGGACACTGAAGCTTTCTTT; cdr3_aa: CASSQGYRDTEAFF
d_call: NA; clone_size: NA; j_call: TRBJ1-1; v_call: TRBV5-1; cdr3_nt: TGCGCCAGCAGCTTGGGGCAGAATCTTTATGACACTGAAGCTTTCTTT; cdr3_aa: CASSLGQNLYDTEAFF
d_call: TRBD2; clone_size: NA; j_call: TRBJ2-2; v_call: TRBV27; cdr3_nt: TGTGCCACGCACCAACTAGCGGGGAACACCGGGGAGCTGTTTTTT; cdr3_aa: CATHQLAGNTGELFF
d_call: NA; clone_size: NA; j_call: TRBJ2-7; v_call: TRBV27; cdr3_nt: TGTGCCAGCAGTTCTGGCGGAACCTACGAGCAGTACTTC; cdr3_aa: CASSSGGTYEQYF
d_call: NA; clone_size: NA; j_call: TRBJ2-4; v_call: TRBV13; cdr3_nt: TGTGCCAGCAGCTTATCCAGGGCGGCCAAAAACATTCAGTACTTC; cdr3_aa: CASSLSRAAKNIQYF
d_call: NA; clone_size: NA; j_call: TRBJ1-6; v_call: TRBV6-1; cdr3_nt: TGTGCCAGCAGTGAGGACAGAAAACTTTCACCCCTCCACTTT; cdr3_aa: CASSEDRKLSPLHF
d_call: TRBD2; clone_size: NA; j_call: TRBJ2-7; v_call: TRBV4-2; cdr3_nt: TGTGCCAGCAGCCAAGACCACCGGGGGGGCGAGCAGTACTTC; cdr3_aa: CASSQDHRGGEQYF
d_call: NA; clone_size: NA; j_call: TRBJ1-1; v_call: TRBV7-8; cdr3_nt: TGTGCCAGCAGCCCGCTTTTCGGGGACACTGAAGCTTTCTTT; cdr3_aa: CASSPLFGDTEAFF
d_call: NA; clone_size: NA; j_call: TRBJ2-3; v_call: TRBV4-1; cdr3_nt: TGCGCCAGCAGGATGAGGGTATCCGCGAAGGAGACAGATACGCAGTATTTT; cdr3_aa: CASRMRVSAKETDTQYF
d_call: NA; clone_size: NA; j_call: TRBJ1-2; v_call: TRBV6-5; cdr3_nt: TGTGCCAGCAGGTCCGACGGGAGCTATGGCTACACCTTC; cdr3_aa: CASRSDGSYGYTF
d_call: TRBD1; clone_size: NA; j_call: TRBJ1-5; v_call: TRBV30; cdr3_nt: TGTGCCTGGAGTGTAAAGACAGGGAGCGACCAGCCCCAGCATTTT; cdr3_aa: CAWSVKTGSDQPQHF
d_call: NA; clone_size: NA; j_call: TRBJ1-6; v_call: TRBV6-6; cdr3_nt: TGTGCCAGCAGTTACTCTTGGGGGGATTCACCCCTCCACTTT; cdr3_aa: CASSYSWGDSPLHF